The sequence of this TCR beta chain was determined in a study of blood T cell repertoires in COVID-19. Study in general: Donors in the United States, Italy and Spain gave samples during acute or convalescent COVID-19. T cells, B-cell-depleted T cells, or PBMCs supplied cDNA or gDNA.

Sequencing used immunoSEQ multiplex PCR; TCRdb keeps in-frame clones, though not all of them. The sample lists hundreds of thousands of clones, 70% to 90% seen once, with 3.5% to 4% in the top ten. This CDR3 spans 13 amino acids. CDR1 is MNHEY, CDR2 SMNVEV, per germline (reference sequence). V was cut by 6 bases and J by 7 bases, with 12 bases left in between. The sequence came from a woman between 40 and 55 years old with acute COVID-19. The V call is TRBV27, the J call TRBJ2-2, with D uncertain. The sequenced material came from PBMCs or T cells enriched from blood (not recorded which). The CDR3 spells CASSPPWSGELFF. Here the CDR3 DNA reads TGTGCCAGCAGCCCCCCTTGGAGCGGGGAGCTGTTTTTT.